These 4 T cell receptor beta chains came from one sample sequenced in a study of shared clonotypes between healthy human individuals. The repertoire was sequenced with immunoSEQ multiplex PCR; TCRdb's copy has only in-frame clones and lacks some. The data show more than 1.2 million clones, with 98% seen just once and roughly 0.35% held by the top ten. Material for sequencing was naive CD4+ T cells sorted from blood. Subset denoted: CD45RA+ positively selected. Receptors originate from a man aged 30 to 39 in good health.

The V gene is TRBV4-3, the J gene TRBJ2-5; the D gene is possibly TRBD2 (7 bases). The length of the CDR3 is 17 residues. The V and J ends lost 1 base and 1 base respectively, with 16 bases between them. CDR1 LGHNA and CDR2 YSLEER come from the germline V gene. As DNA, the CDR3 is TGCGCCAGCAGCCAAGTTGGGGGGGCCTACCTCCAAGAGACCCAGTACTTC. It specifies CASSQVGGAYLQETQYF.

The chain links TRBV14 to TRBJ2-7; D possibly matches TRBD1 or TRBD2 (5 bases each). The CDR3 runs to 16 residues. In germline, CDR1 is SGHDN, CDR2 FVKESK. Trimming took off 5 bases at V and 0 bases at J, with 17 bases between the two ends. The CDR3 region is CASSAPGPWSSYEQYF. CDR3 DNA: TGTGCCAGCAGCGCACCGGGACCGTGGAGCTCCTACGAGCAGTACTTC.

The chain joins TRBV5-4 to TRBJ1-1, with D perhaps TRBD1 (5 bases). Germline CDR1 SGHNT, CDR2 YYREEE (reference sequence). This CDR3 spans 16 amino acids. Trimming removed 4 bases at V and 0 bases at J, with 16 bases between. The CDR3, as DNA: TGTGCCAGCAGCCCCCCCTGGGCAGGGATGAACACTGAAGCTTTCTTT. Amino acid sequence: CASSPPWAGMNTEAFF.

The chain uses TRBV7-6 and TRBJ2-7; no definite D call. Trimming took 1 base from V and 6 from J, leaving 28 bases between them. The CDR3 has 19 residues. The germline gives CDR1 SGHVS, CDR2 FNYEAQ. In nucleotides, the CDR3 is TGTGCCAGCAGCTTAGATCCCCTACCGAACCGATTCCCTTTTCGCGAGCAGTACTTC. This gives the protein CASSLDPLPNRFPFREQYF.